This T cell receptor beta chain was sequenced for a study of metastatic and nonmetastatic thyroid tumors. The overall study: The authors compared repertoires across blood and tumor or nodule tissue from malignant and benign thyroid patients. Study-level results: It was reported that TCR beta diversity was significantly higher in malignant thyroid tumors than benign nodules, in blood and tumor.

This clone was seen ten or more times. Its antigen is undetermined. There were no patients who had received any treatment before thyroid surgery. In the source study's methods: Between-group CDR3 differences, defined by clinicopathological status, yielded a distant-metastasis classifier for papillary thyroid cancer. From the PCR reads, TCRdb re-called clones with MiXCR. TCRdb assigned the V and J calls; the authors' analysis was not used. Seen here are around 19,000 clones, around a third observed once, and the top ten hold about 14%. This clonotype was obtained from a female donor with papillary thyroid cancer or a benign thyroid nodule (not recorded which). Some clones in this sample may be carry-over from other donors' samples. The specimen was blood.

CDR3 sequence reads: CASSFGQQYGYTF. In DNA form, the CDR3 reads TGTGCCAGCAGTTTTGGCCAGCAGTATGGCTACACCTTC. This chain uses TRBV28 with TRBJ1-2; D remains unclear. V gave up 3 bases and J gave up 5 bases, with 10 bases separating them. Per the germline V gene, CDR1 is MDHEN and CDR2 is SYDVKM. The CDR3 loop spans 13 amino acids.